Sequencing of this T cell receptor (beta chain) was carried out in a study of cytomegalovirus exposure and HLA in healthy donors. A multiplex PCR was run with 60 Vbeta primers and 13 Jbeta primers. Generated by immunoSEQ multiplex PCR, the TCRdb table keeps only in-frame clones and is missing some. The sample holds over 95,000 clones, 65% to 80% seen once. CDR1 is SGHAT, CDR2 FQNNGV, per germline. The CDR3 has 13 amino acids. V lost 4 bases to trimming and J lost 3 bases, with 9 bases between them. The sequenced sample consisted of PBMCs. The sequence derives from a female donor in good health and CMV-seronegative. This chain uses TRBV11-2 with TRBJ1-2; D is perhaps TRBD1 (6 bases). CDR3 DNA sequence: TGTGCCAGCAGCTCAACAGGGTACTATGGCTACACCTTC. It encodes CASSSTGYYGYTF. Full variable domain (remainder filled in from reference TRBV11-2 and TRBJ1-2): EAGVAQSPRYKIIEKRQSVAFWCNPISGHATLYWYQQILGQGPKLLIQFQNNGVVDDSQLPKDRFSAERLKGVDSTLKIQPAKLEDSAVYLCASSSTGYYGYTFGSGTRLTVV.